The 4 T cell receptor beta chains in this list originate from one sample, sequenced in a study of naive and memory T cell subsets. Two oligonucleotides, mixed equimolar, formed the beta constant-region primer covering TRBC1 and TRBC2. Nested alpha and beta constant-region primers with the SP2 primer drove four PCR rounds on ligated cDNA. Using its own MiXCR run on the UMI-ligation and nested PCR reads, TCRdb lists one record per CDR3 protein. Of around 110,000 distinct CDR3 sequences listed, 36% are singletons. Sequencing input: central memory CD4+ T cells from blood. The receptor set was obtained from a human donor in good health.

V is TRBV10-3 and J is TRBJ2-7, with 9 bases aligning to TRBD2. The V and J ends lost 10 bases and 0 bases, in that order; junction bases with no gene match: 16. The CDR3 covers 17 residues. Germline CDR1 is ENHRY and CDR2 is SYGVKD. The CDR3 spells CATSEVGAGGSSYEQYF. DNA of the CDR3: TGTGCCACCAGCGAGGTCGGAGCGGGAGGAAGCTCCTACGAGCAGTACTTC.

In this sample, this clonotype turned up once. The chain employs TRBV2 and TRBJ2-7, with D possibly being TRBD1 (5 bases). Between the trimmed V and J ends, which lost 3 bases and 6 bases, there was a span of 18 bases. This CDR3 comprises 15 residues. Germline lookup yields CDR1 SNHLY and CDR2 FYNNEI. The CDR3 nucleotides read TGTGCCAGCAGTGACAGGGTCTTCTCTGATAGCGAGCAGTACTTC. It is translated as CASSDRVFSDSEQYF.

This clonotype has just a few counts. J is TRBJ2-2 and V is TRBV3-1, with no clear D. Deletions cut 4 bases from V and 8 bases from J, with 8 bases between. CDR1 is LGHDT, CDR2 YNNKEL, per germline (reference sequence). The CDR3 covers 12 residues. In DNA, the CDR3 is TGTGCCAGCAGCCTCGAAACGGGGGAGCTGTTTTTT. As protein: CASSLETGELFF.

The genes are TRBV15 and TRBJ2-1, with D hard to call. CDR1 LNHNV and CDR2 YYDKDF come from the germline V gene (reference sequence). The CDR3 extends over 13 amino acids. Trimming removed 5 bases at V and 7 bases at J, with 12 bases between. The CDR3 sequence: CATSPAPWNEQFF. The CDR3 nucleotides are TGTGCCACCAGCCCCGCGCCCTGGAATGAGCAGTTCTTC.